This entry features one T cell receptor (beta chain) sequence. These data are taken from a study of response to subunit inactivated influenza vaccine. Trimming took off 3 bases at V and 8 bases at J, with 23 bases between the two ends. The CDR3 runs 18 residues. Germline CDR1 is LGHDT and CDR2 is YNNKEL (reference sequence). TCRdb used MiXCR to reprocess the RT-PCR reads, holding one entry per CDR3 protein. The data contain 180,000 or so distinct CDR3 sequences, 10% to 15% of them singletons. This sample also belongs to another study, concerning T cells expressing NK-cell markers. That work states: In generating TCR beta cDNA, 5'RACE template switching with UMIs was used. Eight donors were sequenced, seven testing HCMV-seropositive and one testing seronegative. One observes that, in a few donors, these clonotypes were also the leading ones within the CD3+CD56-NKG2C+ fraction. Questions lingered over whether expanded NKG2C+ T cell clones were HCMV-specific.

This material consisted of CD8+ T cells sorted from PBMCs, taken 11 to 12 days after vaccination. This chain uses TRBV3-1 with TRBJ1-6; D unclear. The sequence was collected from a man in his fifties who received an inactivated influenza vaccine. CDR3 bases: TGTGCCAGCAGCCATGAATATTTAGCCTCCTTAGGTGATTCACCCCTCCACTTT. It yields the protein CASSHEYLASLGDSPLHF.